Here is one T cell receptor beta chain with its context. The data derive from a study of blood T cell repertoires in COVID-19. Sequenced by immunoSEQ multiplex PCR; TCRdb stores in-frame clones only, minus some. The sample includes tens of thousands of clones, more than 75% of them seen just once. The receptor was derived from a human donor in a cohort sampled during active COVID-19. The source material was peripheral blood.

The DNA of the CDR3 is TGCAGCGTGAAGACAGGCCCGGCAGATACGCAGTATTTT. Residues: CSVKTGPADTQYF. This rearrangement joins TRBV29-1 to TRBJ2-3; weak D call: TRBD1 (6 bases). This CDR3 comprises 13 residues. Germline V gene data show CDR1 as SQVTM and CDR2 as ANQGSEA. V was clipped by 6 bases and J by 4 bases, with 14 bases between them.